This T cell receptor beta chain is from a study of regulatory T cells in long-lasting Graves disease. Study context: Antithyroid drug use was under 3 months in newly diagnosed Graves' patients.

The table lists this clonotype with a few counts. The time point: newly diagnosed GD, antithyroid drugs for less than 3 months. Making the TCR library involved RNA that had been extracted from PBMCs. Relying on iRepertoire HTBI primers and Arm-PCR of CDR3 regions, the team built TCR beta libraries. In the authors' workflow: In the combined samples, roughly 60 TRBV and more than 11 TRBJ segments were identified. MiXCR, run by TCRdb on the multiplex PCR reads, gives a single entry per CDR3 protein. Here the V and J calls rest on TCRdb's processing, not on the authors' analysis. The sample has more than 300,000 distinct CDR3 sequences; around 15% are singletons. These data also formed part of another study, on T cells in Graves' hyperthyroidism and ophthalmopathy. That investigation notes: A set of HTBI primers served as the primers for a first-round RT-PCR of the TCR CDR3.

Sequencing used peripheral blood mononuclear cells (PBMCs), obtained at new diagnosis, from a patient treated with antithyroid drugs. This clonotype originated in a young woman with Graves disease.

The CDR3 sequence is CASSLAGTGAWDTQYF. Written as DNA, the CDR3 is TGCGCCAGCAGCTTGGCCGGGACAGGTGCCTGGGATACGCAGTATTTT. This chain joins TRBV5-1 and TRBJ2-3, with 8 nucleotides matching TRBD1. Trimming took 0 bases from V and 6 from J; bases not matched to a gene: 9. Germline V gene lookup returns CDR1 SGHRS and CDR2 YFSETQ. The CDR3 runs 16 residues.